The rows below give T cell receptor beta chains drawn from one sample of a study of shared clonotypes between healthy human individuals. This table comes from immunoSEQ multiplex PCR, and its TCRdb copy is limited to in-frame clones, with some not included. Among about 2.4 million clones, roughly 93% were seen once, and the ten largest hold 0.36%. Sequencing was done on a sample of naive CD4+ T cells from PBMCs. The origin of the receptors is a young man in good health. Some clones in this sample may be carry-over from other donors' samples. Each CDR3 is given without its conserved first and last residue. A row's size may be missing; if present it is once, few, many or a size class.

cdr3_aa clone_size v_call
ASSTFGSSGGYT - TRBV7-2
ASSLLGGSSSARSGELF - TRBV7-9
AWNEGGSGNTIY few TRBV30
ASSSTGYEQY - TRBV6-6
ASSPLRDSTDTQY once TRBV18
ASSSGQGAQGEQY - TRBV7-2
ASSYESGTQY - TRBV6-5
ASSQDWSHGYEQY - TRBV14
ASSQAISDAYRNTIY - TRBV4-1
SARVPSGMF - TRBV20-1
SVASGTGTSYLREQY - TRBV29-1
ASSVGDGLGYT few TRBV9
ASSPAGEGELF - TRBV9
ASSLVTRWSYEQY - TRBV5-1
ASSWDILGDTQY - TRBV5-1
ASRYGRGNNPRETQY - TRBV11-2
ASSQDLFAGETQY - TRBV14
ASSLRTASPY - TRBV11-2
ASSQVGLAETSSYNEQF - TRBV4-2
ASSLARTGELF - TRBV7-6
ASSEALWREASSGYT once TRBV6-1
ASSTGTGVNEQF - TRBV7-2
ASSVGQGASGNTIY few TRBV9
ASSQNGETGELF - TRBV7-3
ASSFRAGGEQF - TRBV7-3
ASSGDSSYNEQF once TRBV2
ASSTQRAGSSYNEQF - TRBV7-3
ASSPSGQGGTDTQY - TRBV5-4
ASSPSVGYEQY - TRBV7-9
ASSVAGGGSHYNEQF - TRBV9
ASRAWGSGANVLT - TRBV7-9
ASRKAGGKTGELF - TRBV27
ASSLKITGNYEQY - TRBV5-1
ASSYIWTHTGELF once TRBV18
ASSLSGDNSPLH - TRBV7-3
ASSPDRAQETQY - TRBV7-3
ASSLGRPSSYGYT - TRBV13
ASSLSDNMNTEAF - TRBV5-4
AISERSGEQY - TRBV10-3
ASSLSAGLGETQY - TRBV28
ASVRGSQIGTEAF - TRBV7-6
ASSRRTVTNQPQH - TRBV28
ASTYRETPLH - TRBV7-9
ASSLAVRNYEQY - TRBV7-8
ASSLRTAFTDTQY - TRBV5-1
ASSEASEAF few TRBV2
SARHQETQY - TRBV20-1